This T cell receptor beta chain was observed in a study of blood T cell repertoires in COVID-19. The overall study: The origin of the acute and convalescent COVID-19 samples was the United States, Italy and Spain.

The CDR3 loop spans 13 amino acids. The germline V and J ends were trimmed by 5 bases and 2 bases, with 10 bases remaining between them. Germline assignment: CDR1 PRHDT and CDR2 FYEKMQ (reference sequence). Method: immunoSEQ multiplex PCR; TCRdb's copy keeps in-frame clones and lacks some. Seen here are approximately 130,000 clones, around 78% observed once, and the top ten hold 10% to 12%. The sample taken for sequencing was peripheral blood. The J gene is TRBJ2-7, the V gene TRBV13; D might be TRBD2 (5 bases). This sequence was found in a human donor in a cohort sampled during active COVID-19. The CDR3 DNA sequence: TGTGCCAGCAGCCCCCCGGGGACCTACGAGCAGTACTTC. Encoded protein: CASSPPGTYEQYF.